This TCR beta chain was sequenced during a study of shared clonotypes between healthy human individuals. Whole-study context: Those who served as donors were a couple of women and a few men between the ages of 18 and 49. Researchers assigned three CD4 naive, three CD4 memory, two CD8 naive and one CD8 memory plate to each donor.

Germline CDR1 and CDR2: ENHRY and SYGVKD. Germline trimming cut 11 bases from V and 5 bases from J; bases unmatched to any gene: 10. The CDR3 contains 13 residues. Deep-level settings were used for running the assay. Each cell subset's genomic DNA was divided evenly among several immunoSEQ plates. TCRdb's table, derived via immunoSEQ multiplex PCR, lists solely in-frame clones and lacks some. This sample has some 2,500,000 clones; over 85% occur once, and the top ten carry approximately 0.36%. The receptor's source is a young man in good health. Some clones in this sample may be carry-over from other donors' samples. The sequenced sample consisted of naive CD4+ T cells from PBMCs. Subset reported: CD45RA+ positively selected. This chain connects TRBV10-3 to TRBJ2-5; 8 bases fit TRBD1. Written as DNA, the CDR3 is TGTGCCGCCCGGGACAGGCAGGGGGAGACCCAGTACTTC. It yields the protein CAARDRQGETQYF.